The rows below give T cell receptor beta chains drawn from one sample of a study of identical twins. TCRdb re-called the 5' RACE reads with MiXCR, one entry per CDR3 protein. This repertoire shows some 500,000 distinct CDR3 sequences, roughly a fifth found once; its top ten account for about 0.91%. These data are also associated with another study on T cells expressing NK-cell markers.

The specimen was CD4+ T cells sorted from blood. The receptors originated from a woman between 18 and 29 years old in good health. CDR3s include the opening cysteine and the closing phenylalanine or tryptophan. Fields, in order: V gene, clone size, CDR3 length, D gene, J gene, CDR3 protein, CDR3 DNA. The D gene is left open where the match is weak. The listing skips clone size in some rows; elsewhere it reads once, few, many or a size class.

TRBV7-2	.	15	TRBD2	TRBJ2-5	CASSPGGLALETQYF	TGTGCCAGCAGCCCAGGGGGACTAGCATTAGAGACCCAGTACTTC
TRBV20-1	.	14	TRBD1	TRBJ2-7	CSARAVTGGNEQYF	TGCAGTGCTAGAGCTGTGACAGGGGGCAACGAGCAGTACTTC
TRBV15	.	15	.	TRBJ2-2	CATSSRIAYTGELFF	TGTGCCACCAGCAGCCGGATCGCCTACACCGGGGAGCTGTTTTTT
TRBV20-1	.	14	.	TRBJ2-1	CSAITGSINNEQFF	TGCAGTGCCATAACCGGGAGTATAAACAATGAGCAGTTCTTC
TRBV20-1	few	12	.	TRBJ2-1	CGALRQSHEQFF	TGCGGTGCTCTACGACAGTCCCATGAGCAGTTCTTC
TRBV27	.	14	.	TRBJ2-2	CASSLTFGPGELFF	TGTGCCAGCAGTTTAACCTTCGGCCCCGGGGAGCTGTTTTTT
TRBV4-3	.	15	TRBD1	TRBJ2-4	CASSQLGQGRNIQYF	TGCGCCAGCAGCCAACTGGGACAGGGTAGGAACATTCAGTACTTC
TRBV10-3	few	13	.	TRBJ2-2	CAIGGADTGELFF	TGTGCCATCGGCGGGGCCGACACCGGGGAGCTGTTTTTT
TRBV6-1	.	14	.	TRBJ1-2	CASTQARGGGGYTF	TGTGCCAGCACCCAGGCCCGCGGGGGAGGTGGCTACACCTTC
TRBV5-1	.	15	TRBD2	TRBJ2-7	CASSRDSTSGDEQYF	TGCGCCAGCAGCCGAGATTCGACTAGCGGCGACGAGCAGTACTTC
TRBV6-5	many	13	.	TRBJ1-1	CASSYNYGQRAFF	TGTGCCAGCAGTTACAATTACGGGCAGAGGGCTTTCTTT
TRBV29-1	many	14	.	TRBJ2-7	CSVDYGGEGMEQYF	TGCAGCGTGGACTACGGAGGAGAGGGTATGGAGCAGTACTTC
TRBV20-1	.	14	.	TRBJ2-1	CSAIRTRVYNEQFF	TGCAGTGCTATTCGGACTCGCGTCTACAATGAGCAGTTCTTC
TRBV29-1	.	13	.	TRBJ2-3	CSVQQGGTDTQYF	TGCAGCGTCCAACAGGGTGGCACAGATACGCAGTATTTT
TRBV5-1	.	15	.	TRBJ2-2	CASNDGATNTGELFF	TGCGCCAGCAATGATGGGGCCACGAACACCGGGGAGCTGTTTTTT